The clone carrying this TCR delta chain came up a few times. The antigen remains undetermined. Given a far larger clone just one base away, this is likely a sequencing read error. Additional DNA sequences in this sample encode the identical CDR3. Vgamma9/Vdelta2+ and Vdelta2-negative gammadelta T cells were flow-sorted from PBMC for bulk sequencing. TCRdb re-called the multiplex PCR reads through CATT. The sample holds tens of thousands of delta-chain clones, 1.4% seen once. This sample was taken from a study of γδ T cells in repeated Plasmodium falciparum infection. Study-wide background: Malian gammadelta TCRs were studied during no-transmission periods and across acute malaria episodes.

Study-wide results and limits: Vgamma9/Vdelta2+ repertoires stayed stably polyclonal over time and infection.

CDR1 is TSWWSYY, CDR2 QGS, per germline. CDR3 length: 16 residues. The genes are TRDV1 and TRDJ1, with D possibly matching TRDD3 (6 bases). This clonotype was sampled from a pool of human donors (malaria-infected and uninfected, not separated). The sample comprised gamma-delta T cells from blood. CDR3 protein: CALGEHRWRGSGKLIF. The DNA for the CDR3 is TGTGCTCTTGGGGAACACAGGTGGCGGGGATCAGGGAAACTCATCTTC.